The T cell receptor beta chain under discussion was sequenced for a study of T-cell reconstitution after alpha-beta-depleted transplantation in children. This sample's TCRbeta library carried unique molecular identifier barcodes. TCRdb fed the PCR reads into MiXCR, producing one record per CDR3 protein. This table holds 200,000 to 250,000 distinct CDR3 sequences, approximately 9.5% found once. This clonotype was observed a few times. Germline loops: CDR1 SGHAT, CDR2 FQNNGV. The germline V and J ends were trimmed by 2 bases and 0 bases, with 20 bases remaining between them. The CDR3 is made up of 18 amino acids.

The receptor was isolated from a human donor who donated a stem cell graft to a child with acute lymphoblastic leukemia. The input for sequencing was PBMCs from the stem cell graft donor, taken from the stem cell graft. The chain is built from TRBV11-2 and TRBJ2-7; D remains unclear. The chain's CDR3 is CASSLLSKASGFSYEQYF. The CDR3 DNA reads TGTGCCAGCAGCTTATTGAGTAAGGCCTCCGGATTCTCCTACGAGCAGTACTTC.